Each of the 28 T cell receptor beta chains below was sequenced from the same sample in a study of T cell responses to AZD1222 COVID-19 vaccine (dated by TCRdb to 2020 to 2023). The sample's time point label, decoded: baseline before first vaccination. Libraries were made using the immunoSEQ multiplex PCR assay. Drawn from immuneACCESS, this table holds only the in-frame rearrangements with V and J called that TCRdb kept. Clones are partly lost; checked studies trace under half to an unresolved V gene and leave the rest unexplained. This sample comprises 150,000 or so clones, about 93% of them detected only once. The top ten clones comprise roughly 2% of the sample. The specimen comprised peripheral blood, sampled on day 0 of AZD1222 vaccination. These receptors came from an adult in good health.

The chain links TRBV7-9 to TRBJ1-1; 8 bases map to TRBD1. Germline V gene data show CDR1 as SEHNR and CDR2 as FQNEAQ (reference sequence). The CDR3 runs to 16 residues. J gave up 5 bases and V 5 bases, and 13 bases lay outside the gene matches. CDR3 nucleotide sequence: TGTGCCAGCAGCCAGAGACAGGGGATGGTGTTAACTGAAGCTTTCTTT. Its protein product is CASSQRQGMVLTEAFF.

The V and J genes are TRBV25-1 and TRBJ1-1, with D possibly TRBD1 on 6 matching bases. From germline, CDR1 is MGHDK and CDR2 SYGVNS. The CDR3 has 14 residues. The ends were cut back, 4 bases at V and 7 bases at J, with 16 bases in the middle. The CDR3 nucleotides are TGTGCCAGCAGTGTTGGCGGGACACTTGGTGAAGCTTTCTTT. It specifies CASSVGGTLGEAFF.

V and J are TRBV4-1 and TRBJ2-2, with D tentatively TRBD2 (6 bases). The CDR3 totals 14 residues. Between the trimmed V and J ends, which lost 1 base and 7 bases, there was a span of 10 bases. Germline lookup yields CDR1 MGHRA and CDR2 YSYEKL. DNA for the CDR3: TGCGCCAGCAGCCAAGGCGGGGCCGACGGGGAGCTGTTTTTT. Translation: CASSQGGADGELFF.

The chain links TRBV6-5 to TRBJ2-3; D ambiguous. CDR3 size: 13 residues. Looked up from germline, CDR1 is MNHEY and CDR2 is SVGAGI. Between the trimmed V and J ends, which lost 0 bases and 4 bases, there was a span of 5 bases. The chain's CDR3 is CASSYSWADTQYF. In nucleotides, the CDR3 is TGTGCCAGCAGTTACTCATGGGCAGATACGCAGTATTTT.

The chain employs TRBV23-1 and TRBJ1-2; D remains ambiguous. TRBV23-1 falls under the ORF class, with uncertain function. The CDR3 consists of 13 residues. Trimming shortened V by 7 bases and J by 0 bases, and 9 bases separated the two germline ends. Here the CDR3 reads CASKVCPNYGYTF. The CDR3 DNA reads TGCGCCAGCAAGGTCTGCCCTAACTATGGCTACACCTTC.

The CDR3 bases are TGTGCCAGCAGCCACTCAGACAGTAACTATGGCTACACCTTC. This encodes CASSHSDSNYGYTF. This chain connects TRBV4-2 to TRBJ1-2; maybe TRBD1 (5 bases). Trimming removed 3 bases from V and 1 base from J, with 9 bases in between. CDR3 length: 14 amino acids. The germline gives CDR1 LGHNA, CDR2 YNFKEQ.

The chain joins TRBV7-3 to TRBJ1-6; 9 nucleotides align to TRBD1. CDR3 length: 14 amino acids. Germline V gene lookup returns CDR1 SGHTA and CDR2 FQGTGA. The V and J ends lost 8 bases and 9 bases, in that order; junction bases with no gene match: 8. CDR3 amino acids: CASGLTGGGSPLHF. The CDR3 DNA is TGTGCCAGCGGGCTAACAGGGGGCGGTTCACCCCTCCACTTT.

A word on this clone: The sample carries other DNA sequences with the same CDR3. The chain joins TRBV11-2 to TRBJ2-3; D not certain. The CDR3 length is 15 residues. The V and J ends lost 1 base and 1 base respectively, with 9 bases between them. CDR1 is SGHAT and CDR2 is FQNNGV in the germline V gene. The CDR3, as DNA: TGTGCCAGCAGCTTAGGGAGTTCCCGCACAGATACGCAGTATTTT. Translation: CASSLGSSRTDTQYF.

J is TRBJ1-5 and V is TRBV2; unclear D gene. The length of the CDR3 is 14 residues. With 4 bases removed from V and 2 bases from J, the gap between germline ends came to 9 bases. CDR1 and CDR2 from the germline V gene are SNHLY and FYNNEI. This chain's CDR3 is CASSGNGGNQPQHF. CDR3 nucleotides: TGTGCCAGCAGTGGTAACGGGGGCAATCAGCCCCAGCATTTT.

The chain has TRBV9 and TRBJ2-1; weak D call: TRBD2 (7 bases). Germline V gives CDR1 SGDLS, CDR2 YYNGEE. Trimming removed 0 bases from V and 5 bases from J, with 12 bases in between. CDR3 length: 15 amino acids. The CDR3 region has the DNA TGTGCCAGCAGCGTAGGCGGGGGCCCCAACAATGAGCAGTTCTTC. This codes for CASSVGGGPNNEQFF.

In its sample, this clone was seen once. The V and J genes are TRBV29-1 and TRBJ1-1; TRBD1 is a possible D gene (6 bases). Germline-derived CDR1 and CDR2 are SQVTM and ANQGSEA. The V and J ends lost 7 bases and 7 bases respectively, with 19 bases between them. The CDR3 is 13 residues long. The CDR3 loop reads CSALVGGLVEAFF. The CDR3 bases are TGCAGCGCCCTAGTAGGGGGGCTGGTTGAAGCTTTCTTT.

The chain combines TRBV7-9 with TRBJ2-7; a weak D match, TRBD2 (6 bases). This CDR3 has 16 amino acids. The V end was cut by 5 bases, the J end by 3 bases, with 20 bases between. From germline, CDR1 is SEHNR and CDR2 FQNEAQ (reference sequence). As DNA, the CDR3 is TGTGCCAGCAGCCCAGTCGGAGGGCCCAACAACTACGAGCAGTACTTC. It translates to CASSPVGGPNNYEQYF.

The genes are TRBV3-1 (or the pseudogene TRBV3-2) and TRBJ2-1; D ambiguous. The CDR3 length is 12 residues. Looked up from germline, CDR1 is LGHDT and CDR2 is YNNKEL (reference sequence). Between the trimmed V and J ends, which lost 1 base and 5 bases, there was a span of 3 bases. The CDR3 sequence is CASSQADNEQFF. CDR3 coding DNA: TGTGCCAGCAGCCAAGCGGACAATGAGCAGTTCTTC.

The V gene is TRBV19, the J gene TRBJ1-2, with no clear D. CDR1 and CDR2 (germline): LNHDA, SQIVND (reference sequence). The CDR3 sequence is 14 residues long. V was shortened by 3 bases and J by 5 bases, with 13 bases between the two germline ends. The CDR3 reads CASSMGPGGYGYTF. As DNA, the CDR3 is TGTGCCAGTAGTATGGGCCCAGGAGGGTATGGCTACACCTTC.

The CDR3 DNA sequence: TGCGCCAGCAGCCCGGGGCCAGCGGACGGCACAGATACGCAGTATTTT. Translated, it gives CASSPGPADGTDTQYF. The V gene is TRBV4-1, the J gene TRBJ2-3; D is perhaps TRBD1 or TRBD2 (5 bases each). Germline V gene sequence: CDR1 MGHRA, CDR2 YSYEKL. V lost 4 bases and J 1 base, leaving 15 bases between the germline ends. This CDR3 comprises 16 residues.

The CDR3 here is CASSFTANYGYTF. Written as DNA, the CDR3 is TGTGCCAGCAGCTTTACGGCTAACTATGGCTACACCTTC. The V call is TRBV7-2, the J call TRBJ1-2; D not resolved. The germline V and J ends were trimmed by 3 bases and 0 bases, with 5 bases remaining between them. The CDR3 loop spans 13 amino acids. Germline CDR1 SGHTA, CDR2 FQGNSA.

V and J are TRBV19 and TRBJ1-5; 7 nucleotides align to TRBD1. Germline V lookup: CDR1 LNHDA, CDR2 SQIVND (reference sequence). With V trimmed by 5 bases and J by 1 base, 5 bases remained unmatched. The CDR3 runs to 15 residues. The CDR3 coding sequence is TGTGCCAGTAGTGGTTTAGGGGGCAGCAATCAGCCCCAGCATTTT. This translates into CASSGLGGSNQPQHF.

This clone was seen once. The chain couples TRBV6-5 to TRBJ2-7; D call uncertain. CDR1 and CDR2 from the germline V gene are MNHEY and SVGAGI. The CDR3 covers 14 residues. Trimming shortened V by 6 bases and J by 0 bases, and 12 bases separated the two germline ends. In DNA, the CDR3 is TGTGCCAGCAGCCCCCATTTGAGCTCCTACGAGCAGTACTTC. It is translated as CASSPHLSSYEQYF.

The CDR3 spells CASSLSSGVGYTF. The CDR3 nucleotides read TGTGCCAGCAGCTTATCATCTGGGGTTGGCTACACCTTC. The rearrangement links TRBV7-3 to TRBJ1-2; D not resolved. Trimming stripped 2 bases from V and 7 bases from J, with 11 bases between. Germline loops: CDR1 SGHTA, CDR2 FQGTGA. The CDR3 is made up of 13 amino acids.

V usage is TRBV6-5 and J usage is TRBJ2-1, with 10 nucleotides matching TRBD2. Germline assignment: CDR1 MNHEY and CDR2 SVGAGI. This CDR3 is built from 14 residues. The ends lost 7 bases at V and 6 bases at J; junction bases unmatched: 6. In DNA form, the CDR3 reads TGTGCCAGCACACTAAGCGGGGGGGCCAATGAGCAGTTCTTC. Amino acids: CASTLSGGANEQFF.

The chain recombines TRBV4-1 with TRBJ2-7; D might be TRBD1 (6 bases). V lost 1 base and J 3 bases, leaving 16 bases between the germline ends. Germline V CDR1 and CDR2: MGHRA, YSYEKL. The CDR3 loop spans 16 amino acids. CDR3 protein: CASSQAQGPRHYEQYF. The DNA for the CDR3 is TGCGCCAGCAGCCAAGCACAGGGTCCTAGGCACTACGAGCAGTACTTC.

The rearrangement uses TRBV6-1 and TRBJ2-5; maybe TRBD2 (5 bases). The germline V and J ends were trimmed by 2 bases and 5 bases, with 15 bases remaining between them. Germline CDR1 MNHNS, CDR2 SASEGT. This CDR3 has 15 amino acids. The CDR3 bases are TGTGCCAGCAGTGAAAGTTCGCAGGACTGGGAGACCCAGTACTTC. Protein sequence: CASSESSQDWETQYF.

This clone appeared a single time. The chain has TRBV18 and TRBJ1-1; 11 bases agree with TRBD1. The germline V gene encodes CDR1 KGHSH and CDR2 LQKENI. This CDR3 region has 18 residues. The V gene end was trimmed by 3 bases and the J gene end by 4 bases; junction bases not matched to a gene: 13. The CDR3 here is CASSPFTRTGGEGTEAFF. The CDR3 nucleotides are TGTGCCAGCTCACCTTTTACGAGGACAGGGGGCGAGGGCACTGAAGCTTTCTTT.

With regard to this clone: Distinct nucleotide sequences in the sample also encode this CDR3. V usage is TRBV6-5 and J usage is TRBJ1-1; D is unresolved. The length of the CDR3 is 14 residues. Germline CDR1 reads MNHEY; CDR2 reads SVGAGI. V was trimmed by 1 base and J by 3 bases, leaving 9 bases between them. CDR3 DNA: TGTGCCAGCAGTTACTGGTCGGGTGACACTGAAGCTTTCTTT. Protein product: CASSYWSGDTEAFF.

The chain employs TRBV2 and TRBJ1-5, with 11 bases fitting TRBD1. J was trimmed by 4 bases and V by 6 bases; bases with no gene match: 2. This CDR3 is 14 amino acids long. Germline loops: CDR1 SNHLY, CDR2 FYNNEI. CDR3 sequence reads: CASRRDRGNQPQHF. The CDR3 nucleotides are TGTGCCAGCAGGCGGGACAGGGGGAATCAGCCCCAGCATTTT.

The chain couples TRBV6-5 to TRBJ1-6; D unclear. CDR1 is MNHEY and CDR2 is SVGAGI in the germline V gene. The CDR3 loop spans 14 amino acids. The V gene lost 4 bases and the J gene lost 7 bases, with 11 bases spanning the gap. The CDR3 reads CASSLDRENSPLHF. CDR3 DNA sequence: TGTGCCAGCAGTTTAGACCGAGAAAATTCACCCCTCCACTTT.

This clone was seen only once. The chain is built from TRBV3-1 (or the pseudogene TRBV3-2) and TRBJ1-4; possibly TRBD1 for D (6 bases). V lost 2 bases, J lost 5 bases, and 15 bases lay in between. CDR3 length: 16 residues. Germline CDR1 is LGHDT and CDR2 is YNNKEL (reference sequence). This CDR3 reads CASSQTTGTRNEKLFF. The CDR3 region has the DNA TGTGCCAGCAGCCAAACGACCGGGACACGGAATGAAAAACTGTTTTTT.

The chain is built from TRBV5-1 and TRBJ2-2, with 7 bases fitting TRBD2. Germline lookup yields CDR1 SGHRS and CDR2 YFSETQ. This CDR3 has 17 residues. J gave up 2 bases and V 4 bases, and 11 bases lay outside the gene matches. CDR3 amino acids: CASSHVDKRGNTGELFF. CDR3 bases: TGCGCCAGCAGCCATGTAGACAAGCGGGGAAACACCGGGGAGCTGTTTTTT. The full variable domain, completed using reference TRBV5-1 and TRBJ2-2, is KAGVTQTPRYLIKTRGQQVTLSCSPISGHRSVSWYQQTPGQGLQFLFEYFSETQRNKGNFPGRFSGRQFSNSRSEMNVSTLELGDSALYLCASSHVDKRGNTGELFFGEGSRLTVL.